A single T cell receptor (beta chain) is shown here with its context. The PCR had 60 Vbeta and 13 Jbeta primers. Some clones are missing from TCRdb's copy, which holds only in-frame ones; the method was immunoSEQ multiplex PCR. The sample has roughly 120,000 clones, under 80% seen once. This specimen belongs to a study of cytomegalovirus exposure and HLA in healthy donors. V lost 5 bases to trimming and J lost 7 bases; unmatched junction nucleotides: 16. The CDR3 has 18 amino acids. Looked up from germline, CDR1 is SGHTA and CDR2 is FQGNSA. The sample consisted of PBMCs. The chain couples TRBV7-2 to TRBJ2-2; 10 bases are a match to TRBD1. The receptor comes from a woman aged 50 to 65 in good health and CMV-seropositive. The CDR3 is CASSTRDRGLTGVGELFF. CDR3 DNA sequence: TGTGCCAGCAGCACGCGGGACAGGGGCTTGACAGGGGTCGGGGAGCTGTTTTTT.